These T cell receptor beta chains were read from a single sample in a study of human T cells and chemical hapten exposure. Via MiXCR, TCRdb re-called the RACE reads, giving one row per CDR3 protein. The sample records about 380,000 distinct CDR3 sequences, about 6% being singletons. The source material was whole blood, sampled in connection with sensitization to the hapten diphenylcyclopropenone (DPC). Receptors originate from a woman in her late teens or twenties with alopecia areata. Some clones in this sample may be carry-over from other donors' samples. CDR3s include the opening cysteine and the closing phenylalanine or tryptophan. D genes are given only for firm matches. Where a row states a size, it is once, few, many or the class of an expanded clone; other rows omit it.

j_gene: TRBJ2-3
d_gene: TRBD2
v_gene: TRBV7-8
abundance: many
CDR3nt: TGTGCCAGCAGCTTACCGGTAGCGGGGCGGGATACGCAGTATTTT
CDR3aa: CASSLPVAGRDTQYF

j_gene: TRBJ2-7
d_gene: .
v_gene: TRBV28
abundance: many
CDR3nt: TGTGCCAGCAGTTACTCCTCAGTCTACGAGCAGTACTTC
CDR3aa: CASSYSSVYEQYF

j_gene: TRBJ1-4
d_gene: .
v_gene: TRBV7-2
abundance: .
CDR3nt: TGTGCCAGCAGCTATAATCCGCGGGGAGCAACTAATGAAAAACTGTTTTTT
CDR3aa: CASSYNPRGATNEKLFF

j_gene: TRBJ1-3
d_gene: .
v_gene: TRBV20-1
abundance: .
CDR3nt: TGCAGTGCTAGAGACAATACCCAGGAGGATTTT
CDR3aa: CSARDNTQEDF

j_gene: TRBJ1-4
d_gene: .
v_gene: TRBV2
abundance: many
CDR3nt: TGTGCCAGCAGTGTCGGCCAGGGCGGTTATGAAAAACTGTTTTTT
CDR3aa: CASSVGQGGYEKLFF

j_gene: TRBJ2-3
d_gene: .
v_gene: TRBV7-2
abundance: many
CDR3nt: TGTGCCAGCAGCTTAGTACCCCGGACAGATACGCAGTATTTT
CDR3aa: CASSLVPRTDTQYF

j_gene: TRBJ2-3
d_gene: .
v_gene: TRBV5-1
abundance: .
CDR3nt: TGCGCCAGCAGCTCATCAAGCAGCGCAGATACGCAGTATTTT
CDR3aa: CASSSSSSADTQYF

j_gene: TRBJ1-2
d_gene: .
v_gene: TRBV7-9
abundance: few
CDR3nt: TGTGCCAGCAGCTTACTAGAGACTACACTCTATGGCTACACCTTC
CDR3aa: CASSLLETTLYGYTF

j_gene: TRBJ2-1
d_gene: TRBD1
v_gene: TRBV18
abundance: few
CDR3nt: TGTGCCAGCTCACCAGGAACAGGGGGCGCCTCCTACAATGAGCAGTTCTTC
CDR3aa: CASSPGTGGASYNEQFF

j_gene: TRBJ2-4
d_gene: TRBD2
v_gene: TRBV7-2
abundance: .
CDR3nt: TGTGCCAGCAGCTTGGGCGGGGGGGATGACATTCAGTACTTC
CDR3aa: CASSLGGGDDIQYF

j_gene: TRBJ2-1
d_gene: TRBD2
v_gene: TRBV2
abundance: .
CDR3nt: TGTGCCATCATACCGGCGGGGGGCCCCCCCAATGAGCAGTTCTTC
CDR3aa: CAIIPAGGPPNEQFF

j_gene: TRBJ2-1
d_gene: .
v_gene: TRBV20-1
abundance: .
CDR3nt: TGCAGTGCTCCAGGAATCGCGGGCCCGAGGGGTGAGCAGTTCTTC
CDR3aa: CSAPGIAGPRGEQFF

j_gene: TRBJ2-4
d_gene: .
v_gene: TRBV4-1
abundance: .
CDR3nt: TGCGCCAGCAGCCACCCCCTTGCTACGCCAAACATTCAGTACTTC
CDR3aa: CASSHPLATPNIQYF

j_gene: TRBJ2-3
d_gene: .
v_gene: TRBV11-2
abundance: .
CDR3nt: TGTGCCAGCAGCTACTGGACAGACCTCCCCACAGATACGCAGTATTTT
CDR3aa: CASSYWTDLPTDTQYF

j_gene: TRBJ1-4
d_gene: TRBD1
v_gene: TRBV10-3
abundance: .
CDR3nt: TGTGCCATCAGTGACAGGGGGGACGAAAAACTGTTTTTT
CDR3aa: CAISDRGDEKLFF

j_gene: TRBJ1-1
d_gene: TRBD1
v_gene: TRBV6-5
abundance: few
CDR3nt: TGTGCCAGCAGTCAACGGACAGGACGAGTTGAAGCTTTCTTT
CDR3aa: CASSQRTGRVEAFF

j_gene: TRBJ2-6
d_gene: TRBD1
v_gene: TRBV12-3/TRBV12-4
abundance: .
CDR3nt: TGTGCCAGCAACCCCCCGCGGGACAGGGGGAGCTCTGGGGCCAACGTCCTGACTTTC
CDR3aa: CASNPPRDRGSSGANVLTF

j_gene: TRBJ2-7
d_gene: .
v_gene: TRBV10-3
abundance: few
CDR3nt: TGTGCCATCAGCCCGACAGGCGTCTCCTACGAGCAGTACTTC
CDR3aa: CAISPTGVSYEQYF

j_gene: TRBJ1-3
d_gene: .
v_gene: TRBV9
abundance: few
CDR3nt: TGTGCCAGCAGCGTTGGGGACTCTGGAAACACCATATATTTT
CDR3aa: CASSVGDSGNTIYF

j_gene: TRBJ2-5
d_gene: TRBD2
v_gene: TRBV7-2
abundance: .
CDR3nt: TGTGCCAGCAGCTCCACTAGCGGGGGGAGGAAGACCCAGTACTTC
CDR3aa: CASSSTSGGRKTQYF

j_gene: TRBJ1-2
d_gene: .
v_gene: TRBV5-1
abundance: many
CDR3nt: TGCGCCAGCAGCTTGGAGTCCCAGAACTATGGCTACACCTTC
CDR3aa: CASSLESQNYGYTF

j_gene: TRBJ1-5
d_gene: .
v_gene: TRBV7-9
abundance: .
CDR3nt: TGTGCCAGCAGCCCCGGAGGGGGTGATCAGCCCCAGCATTTT
CDR3aa: CASSPGGGDQPQHF

j_gene: TRBJ2-1
d_gene: TRBD2
v_gene: TRBV6-1
abundance: few
CDR3nt: TGTGCCAGCAGACGTGCCGCTGGGGGGGTGAGCTCCTACAATGAGCAGTTCTTC
CDR3aa: CASRRAAGGVSSYNEQFF

j_gene: TRBJ1-4
d_gene: .
v_gene: TRBV7-8
abundance: .
CDR3nt: TGTGCCAGCAGCTTGGGGGGGCGTCGGGAAAAACTGTTTTTT
CDR3aa: CASSLGGRREKLFF

j_gene: TRBJ2-3
d_gene: TRBD2
v_gene: TRBV10-3
abundance: .
CDR3nt: TGTGCCATCAGTGAGATGAAGGGGGGTAGCGGGGCCACAGATACGCAGTATTTT
CDR3aa: CAISEMKGGSGATDTQYF

j_gene: TRBJ2-3
d_gene: .
v_gene: TRBV5-5
abundance: few
CDR3nt: TGTGCCAGCAGCTTGGCGTTGGCGATGACAGATACGCAGTATTTT
CDR3aa: CASSLALAMTDTQYF

j_gene: TRBJ1-5
d_gene: .
v_gene: TRBV27
abundance: many
CDR3nt: TGTGCCAGCACCGACTCCGCAGGGAATCAGCCCCAGCATTTT
CDR3aa: CASTDSAGNQPQHF

j_gene: TRBJ2-3
d_gene: .
v_gene: TRBV7-9
abundance: .
CDR3nt: TGTGCCAGCAGCCGCCCCACGATTCGAGAGCAGTATTTT
CDR3aa: CASSRPTIREQYF

j_gene: TRBJ1-1
d_gene: TRBD1
v_gene: TRBV7-2
abundance: .
CDR3nt: TGTGCCAGCAGCAAGGCAGGGGGAGGGAACACTGAAGCTTTCTTT
CDR3aa: CASSKAGGGNTEAFF

j_gene: TRBJ2-3
d_gene: TRBD1
v_gene: TRBV28
abundance: .
CDR3nt: TGTGCCACCCGGGACAGTAAAACAGCAGATACGCAGTATTTT
CDR3aa: CATRDSKTADTQYF

j_gene: TRBJ1-4
d_gene: .
v_gene: TRBV4-1
abundance: few
CDR3nt: TGCGCCAGCAGCCAAGATTTTCGGGGACTTACAGGGACTAATGAAAAACTGTTTTTT
CDR3aa: CASSQDFRGLTGTNEKLFF

j_gene: TRBJ2-3
d_gene: .
v_gene: TRBV29-1
abundance: many
CDR3nt: TGCAGCGTTGAGGGGGATGGCACAGATACGCAGTATTTT
CDR3aa: CSVEGDGTDTQYF

j_gene: TRBJ1-6
d_gene: .
v_gene: TRBV2
abundance: few
CDR3nt: TGTGCCAGCAGTGAACGGAATAATTCACCCCTCCACTTT
CDR3aa: CASSERNNSPLHF

j_gene: TRBJ2-7
d_gene: .
v_gene: TRBV27
abundance: .
CDR3nt: TGTGCCAGCAGTTTAGATTGGGGGGGCCGCTACTACGAGCAGTACTTC
CDR3aa: CASSLDWGGRYYEQYF

j_gene: TRBJ1-4
d_gene: .
v_gene: TRBV4-3
abundance: once
CDR3nt: TGCGCCAGCAGCCAAGCGGGGAAGGCTAATGAAAAACTGTTTTTT
CDR3aa: CASSQAGKANEKLFF

j_gene: TRBJ2-7
d_gene: TRBD2
v_gene: TRBV7-6
abundance: few
CDR3nt: TGTGCCAGCAGCCCGAGCACTAGCGGGGGGCCCTACGAGCAGTACTTC
CDR3aa: CASSPSTSGGPYEQYF

j_gene: TRBJ1-5
d_gene: TRBD1
v_gene: TRBV6-2/TRBV6-3
abundance: many
CDR3nt: TGTGCCAGCAGCCAGACAGGGGGCATCAATCAGCCCCAGCATTTT
CDR3aa: CASSQTGGINQPQHF

j_gene: TRBJ2-3
d_gene: .
v_gene: TRBV4-1
abundance: .
CDR3nt: TGCGCCAGCAGCCAAGAGGGGGGCGGGGTCACAGATACGCAGTATTTT
CDR3aa: CASSQEGGGVTDTQYF

j_gene: TRBJ2-1
d_gene: .
v_gene: TRBV7-2
abundance: .
CDR3nt: TGTGCCAGCAGCTTAAGCCCCTCTTGGGCGGGAACCTACAATGAGCAGTTCTTC
CDR3aa: CASSLSPSWAGTYNEQFF

j_gene: TRBJ1-1
d_gene: .
v_gene: TRBV6-1
abundance: many
CDR3nt: TGTGCCAGCGGAGACTTGGTGGGGACTGAAGCTTTCTTT
CDR3aa: CASGDLVGTEAFF

j_gene: TRBJ2-2
d_gene: .
v_gene: TRBV7-2
abundance: .
CDR3nt: TGTGCCAGCAGCTTACTGGGGGGCCTCACCGGGGAGCTGTTTTTT
CDR3aa: CASSLLGGLTGELFF